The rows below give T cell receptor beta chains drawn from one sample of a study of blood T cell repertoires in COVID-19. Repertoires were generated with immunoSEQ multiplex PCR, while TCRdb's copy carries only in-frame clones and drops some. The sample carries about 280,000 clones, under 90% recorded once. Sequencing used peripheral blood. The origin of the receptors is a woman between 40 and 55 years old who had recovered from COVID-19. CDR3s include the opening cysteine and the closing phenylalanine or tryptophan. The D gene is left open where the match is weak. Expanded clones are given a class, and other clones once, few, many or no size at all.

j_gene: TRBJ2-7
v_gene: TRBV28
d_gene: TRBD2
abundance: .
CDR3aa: CASSFPSGRGSYEQYF
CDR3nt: TGTGCCAGCAGTTTCCCCAGCGGGAGGGGCTCCTACGAGCAGTACTTC

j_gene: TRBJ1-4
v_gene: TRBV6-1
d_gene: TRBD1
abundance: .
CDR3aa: CASSAGQGTVTNEKLFF
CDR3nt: TGTGCCAGCAGTGCGGGACAGGGAACAGTAACTAATGAAAAACTGTTTTTT

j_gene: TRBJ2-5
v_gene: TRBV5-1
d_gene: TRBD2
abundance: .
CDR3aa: CASKRLAGSQETQYF
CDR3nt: TGCGCCAGTAAACGACTAGCGGGAAGCCAAGAGACCCAGTACTTC

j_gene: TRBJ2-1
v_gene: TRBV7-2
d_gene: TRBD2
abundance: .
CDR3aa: CASSLVLAGEDEQFF
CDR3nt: TGTGCCAGCAGCTTAGTTCTAGCGGGAGAGGATGAGCAGTTCTTC

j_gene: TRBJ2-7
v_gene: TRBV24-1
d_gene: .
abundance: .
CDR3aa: CATSDSGLSPYEQYF
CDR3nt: TGTGCCACCAGTGATTCTGGGCTCAGCCCCTACGAGCAGTACTTC

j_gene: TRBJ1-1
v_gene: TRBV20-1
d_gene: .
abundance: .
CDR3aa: CSAKQLAEAFF
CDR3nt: TGCAGTGCTAAACAGCTTGCTGAAGCTTTCTTT

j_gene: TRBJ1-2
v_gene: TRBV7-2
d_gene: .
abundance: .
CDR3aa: CASRTTDRTAHYGYTF
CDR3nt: TGTGCCAGCAGAACAACAGACCGGACAGCCCATTATGGCTACACCTTC

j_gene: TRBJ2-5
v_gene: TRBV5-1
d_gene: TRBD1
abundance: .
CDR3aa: CASSLEAGGDQETQYF
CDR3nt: TGCGCCAGCAGCTTGGAGGCAGGGGGCGACCAAGAGACCCAGTACTTC

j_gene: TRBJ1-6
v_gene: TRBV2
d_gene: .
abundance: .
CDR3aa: CASTPWGGTTSPLHF
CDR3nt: TGTGCCAGCACCCCCTGGGGGGGGACTACTTCACCCCTCCACTTT

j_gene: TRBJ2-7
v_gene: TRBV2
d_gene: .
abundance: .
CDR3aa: CASTISTYEQYF
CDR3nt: TGTGCCAGCACCATCAGTACCTACGAGCAGTACTTC

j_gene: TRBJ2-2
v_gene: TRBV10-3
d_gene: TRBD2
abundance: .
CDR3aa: CAISGTSGLNTGELFF
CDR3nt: TGTGCCATCAGTGGGACTAGCGGGTTGAACACCGGGGAGCTGTTTTTT

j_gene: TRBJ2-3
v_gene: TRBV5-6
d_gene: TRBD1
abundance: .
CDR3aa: CASRRQGSTDTQYF
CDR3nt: TGTGCCAGCAGACGACAGGGGAGCACAGATACGCAGTATTTT

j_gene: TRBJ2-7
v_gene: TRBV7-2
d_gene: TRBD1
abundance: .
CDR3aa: CASSSAGTGPYEQYF
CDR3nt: TGTGCCAGCAGCTCCGCCGGGACAGGGCCCTACGAGCAGTACTTC

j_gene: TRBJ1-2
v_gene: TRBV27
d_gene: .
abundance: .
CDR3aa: CASSFGQSYGYTF
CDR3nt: TGTGCCAGCAGTTTTGGCCAGTCCTATGGCTACACCTTC

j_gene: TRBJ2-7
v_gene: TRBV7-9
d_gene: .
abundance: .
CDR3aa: CASSFRDSYEQYF
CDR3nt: TGTGCCAGCAGCTTCCGGGACTCCTACGAGCAGTACTTC

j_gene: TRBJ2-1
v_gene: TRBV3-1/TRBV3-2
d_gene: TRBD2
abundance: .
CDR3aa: CASSQVGLGLADKLATYNEQFF
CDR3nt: TGTGCCAGCAGCCAAGTCGGCCTCGGGCTAGCGGACAAACTAGCGACCTACAATGAGCAGTTCTTC

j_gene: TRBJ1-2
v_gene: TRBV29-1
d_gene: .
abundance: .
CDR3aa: CSVVDAGYGYTF
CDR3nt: TGCAGCGTTGTGGATGCGGGGTACGGCTACACCTTC

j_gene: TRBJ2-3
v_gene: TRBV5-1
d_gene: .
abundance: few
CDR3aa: CASSREGTAGSTDTQYF
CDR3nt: TGCGCCAGCAGCCGCGAGGGGACAGCGGGTAGTACAGATACGCAGTATTTT

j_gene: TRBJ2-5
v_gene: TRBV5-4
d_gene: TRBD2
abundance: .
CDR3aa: CASSLAGGETQYF
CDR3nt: TGTGCCAGCAGCCTAGCGGGAGGAGAGACCCAGTACTTC

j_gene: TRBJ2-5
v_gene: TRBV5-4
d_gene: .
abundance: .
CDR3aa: CASSLRAGQTQYF
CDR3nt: TGTGCCAGCAGCTTGAGGGCAGGGCAGACCCAGTACTTC

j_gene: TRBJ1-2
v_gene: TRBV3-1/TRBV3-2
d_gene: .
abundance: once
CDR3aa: CASSLATGGYTF
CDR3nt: TGTGCCAGCAGCCTGGCCACGGGAGGCTACACCTTC

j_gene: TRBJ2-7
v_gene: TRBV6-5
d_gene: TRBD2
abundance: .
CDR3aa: CASRRGTSYEQYF
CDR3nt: TGTGCCAGCAGGAGAGGGACTAGCTACGAGCAGTACTTC

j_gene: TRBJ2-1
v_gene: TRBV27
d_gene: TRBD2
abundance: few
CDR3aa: CASSTLAAQWGNEQFF
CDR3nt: TGTGCCAGCAGTACCCTAGCGGCCCAATGGGGGAATGAGCAGTTCTTC

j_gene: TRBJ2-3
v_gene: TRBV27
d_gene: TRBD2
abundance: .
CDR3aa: CASSFTGGRTDTQYF
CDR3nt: TGTGCCAGCAGTTTTACAGGCGGGAGAACAGATACGCAGTATTTT

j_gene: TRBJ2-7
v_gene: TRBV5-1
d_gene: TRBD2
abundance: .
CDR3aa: CASSGGLAGDIYEQYF
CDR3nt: TGCGCCAGCAGCGGGGGACTAGCGGGAGATATCTACGAGCAGTACTTC

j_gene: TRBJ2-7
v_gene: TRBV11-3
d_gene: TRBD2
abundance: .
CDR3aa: CASSLDGPSGSYEQYF
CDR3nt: TGTGCCAGCAGCTTAGATGGGCCTAGCGGGTCCTACGAGCAGTACTTC

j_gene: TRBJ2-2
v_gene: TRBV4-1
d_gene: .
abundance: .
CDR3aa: CASSQTRVNTGELFF
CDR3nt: TGCGCCAGCAGCCAGACGCGGGTGAACACCGGGGAGCTGTTTTTT

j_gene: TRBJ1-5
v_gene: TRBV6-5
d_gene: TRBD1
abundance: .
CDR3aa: CASSGTGGTQPQHF
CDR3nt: TGTGCCAGCAGCGGGACAGGGGGCACTCAGCCCCAGCATTTT

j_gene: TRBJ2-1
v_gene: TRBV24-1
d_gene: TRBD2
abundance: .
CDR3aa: CATSDWGTSGSSYNEQFF
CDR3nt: TGTGCCACCAGTGATTGGGGAACTAGCGGGAGTTCCTACAATGAGCAGTTCTTC

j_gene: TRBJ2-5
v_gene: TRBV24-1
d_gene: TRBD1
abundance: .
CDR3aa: CATADREETQYF
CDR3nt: TGTGCCACCGCGGACAGGGAAGAGACCCAGTACTTC

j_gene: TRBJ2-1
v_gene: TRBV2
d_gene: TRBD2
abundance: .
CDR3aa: CASSERGFDEQFF
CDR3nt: TGTGCCAGCAGCGAGCGGGGTTTCGATGAGCAGTTCTTC

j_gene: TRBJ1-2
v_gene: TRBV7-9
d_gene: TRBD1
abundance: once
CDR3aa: CASSSAGGWWYGYTF
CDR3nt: TGTGCCAGCAGCTCGGCAGGGGGCTGGTGGTATGGCTACACCTTC

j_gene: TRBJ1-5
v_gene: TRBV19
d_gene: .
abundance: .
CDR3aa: CASSQGSNQPQHF
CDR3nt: TGTGCCAGTAGCCAGGGGAGCAATCAGCCCCAGCATTTT

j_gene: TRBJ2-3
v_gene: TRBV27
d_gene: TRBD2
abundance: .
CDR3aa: CASRGRAGGPDTQYF
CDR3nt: TGTGCCAGCAGGGGGCGGGCGGGAGGACCGGATACGCAGTATTTT

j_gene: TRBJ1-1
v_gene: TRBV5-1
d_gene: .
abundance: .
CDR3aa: CASSLSGYTEAFF
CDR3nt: TGCGCCAGCAGCTTGTCGGGGTACACTGAAGCTTTCTTT

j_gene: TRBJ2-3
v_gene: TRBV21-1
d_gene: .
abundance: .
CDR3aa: CASSTYTDTQYF
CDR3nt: TGTGCCAGCAGCACCTACACAGATACGCAGTATTTT

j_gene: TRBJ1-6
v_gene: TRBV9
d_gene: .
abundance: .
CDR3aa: CASSAQGHANSPLHF
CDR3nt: TGTGCCAGCAGCGCCCAGGGACATGCAAATTCACCCCTCCACTTT

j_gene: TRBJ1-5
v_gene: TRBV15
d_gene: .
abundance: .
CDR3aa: CATSRDRGNNQPQHF
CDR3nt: TGTGCCACCAGCAGAGACAGGGGCAATAATCAGCCCCAGCATTTT

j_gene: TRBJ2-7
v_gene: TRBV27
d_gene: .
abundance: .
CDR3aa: CASSLKSGSSYEQYF
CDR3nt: TGTGCCAGCAGTTTAAAATCCGGTAGCTCCTACGAGCAGTACTTC

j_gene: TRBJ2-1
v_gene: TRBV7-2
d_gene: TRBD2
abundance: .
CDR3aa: CASSLPGGGYNEQFF
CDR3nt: TGTGCCAGCAGCTTACCGGGAGGGGGCTACAATGAGCAGTTCTTC

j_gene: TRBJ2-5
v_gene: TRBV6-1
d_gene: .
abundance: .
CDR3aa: CASSEGRVWTQYF
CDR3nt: TGTGCCAGCAGTGAAGGTCGGGTGTGGACCCAGTACTTC

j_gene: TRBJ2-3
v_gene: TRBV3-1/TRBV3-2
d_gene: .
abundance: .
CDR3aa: CASSQVPSENTDTQYF
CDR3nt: TGTGCCAGCAGCCAGGTACCATCGGAGAACACAGATACGCAGTATTTT

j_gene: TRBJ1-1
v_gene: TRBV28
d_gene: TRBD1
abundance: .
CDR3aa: CASRPIEGAPTEAFF
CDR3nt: TGTGCCAGCAGACCCATCGAGGGGGCGCCGACTGAAGCTTTCTTT

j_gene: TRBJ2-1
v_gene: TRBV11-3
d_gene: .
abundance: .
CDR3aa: CASSFILKSHLNEQFF
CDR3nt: TGTGCCAGCAGCTTCATACTAAAATCCCATCTGAATGAGCAGTTCTTC

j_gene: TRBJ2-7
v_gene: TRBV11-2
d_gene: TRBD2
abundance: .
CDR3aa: CASTAGLAVYEQYF
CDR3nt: TGTGCCAGCACCGCGGGACTAGCGGTCTACGAGCAGTACTTC